What follows are 27 T cell receptor beta chains derived from one specimen sequenced in a study of technical replicates of blood from several donors. Generated by immunoSEQ multiplex PCR, the TCRdb table keeps only in-frame clones and is missing some. The sample holds 84,000 or so clones, about 97% seen once. The sample was T cells isolated from PBMCs. These receptors were obtained from a human donor in good health.

The CDR3 DNA follows: TGCGCCAGCAGCTTCACTTCCCCTAGCGGGGGGGCAGATACGCAGTATTTT. Translating it yields CASSFTSPSGGADTQYF. The rearrangement joins TRBV5-1 to TRBJ2-3; 12 nucleotides line up with TRBD2. The V gene end was trimmed by 2 bases and the J gene end by 4 bases; junction bases not matched to a gene: 8. CDR1 is SGHRS and CDR2 is YFSETQ in the germline V gene. This CDR3 is 17 amino acids long. Complete variable domain (other parts from reference TRBV5-1 and TRBJ2-3): KAGVTQTPRYLIKTRGQQVTLSCSPISGHRSVSWYQQTPGQGLQFLFEYFSETQRNKGNFPGRFSGRQFSNSRSEMNVSTLELGDSALYLCASSFTSPSGGADTQYFGPGTRLTVL.

The chain carries TRBV4-1 and TRBJ2-3; the match to TRBD2 covers 14 bases. V shed 4 bases and J 5 bases; nucleotides not matched to a gene: 5. Per germline, CDR1 MGHRA and CDR2 YSYEKL. The CDR3 contains 16 residues. The CDR3 is CASSLTSGGAGDTQYF. In DNA, the CDR3 is TGCGCCAGCAGCCTGACTAGCGGGGGGGCCGGAGATACGCAGTATTTT.

The V gene is TRBV27, the J gene TRBJ2-1, with a weak D call TRBD1 (5 bases). The germline gives CDR1 MNHEY, CDR2 SMNVEV (reference sequence). Trimming left V 8 bases short and J 8 bases short, with 16 bases between. The CDR3 spans 13 residues. The CDR3: CASVHPDSHEQFF. CDR3 in DNA: TGTGCCAGCGTCCACCCCGACAGTCATGAGCAGTTCTTC.

This chain connects TRBV6-1 to TRBJ1-5; D ambiguous. V lost 4 bases and J 2 bases, leaving 21 bases between the germline ends. Germline V gene sequence: CDR1 MNHNS, CDR2 SASEGT. The CDR3 loop spans 18 amino acids. CDR3 sequence reads: CASSVSLSRVAGNQPQHF. The CDR3, as DNA: TGTGCCAGCAGTGTGTCACTCTCCCGGGTGGCAGGCAATCAGCCCCAGCATTTT.

V is TRBV7-7 and J is TRBJ2-5; TRBD1 might be the D (6 bases). CDR1 is SSHAT, CDR2 FNYEAQ, per germline (reference sequence). This CDR3 is built from 13 residues. The germline V and J ends were trimmed by 1 base and 3 bases, with 6 bases remaining between them. The CDR3 region has the DNA TGTGCCAGCAGCTTAGGGACAGAAGAGACCCAGTACTTC. It translates to CASSLGTEETQYF.

The chain joins TRBV6-1 to TRBJ2-7; 11 positions match TRBD2. Germline CDR1 reads MNHNS; CDR2 reads SASEGT. V dropped 2 bases and J dropped 7; count of bases not matched to a gene: 7. This CDR3 is 15 amino acids long. The CDR3 bases are TGTGCCAGCAGTGAACCAGTACTAGCGGGAGAAGAGCAGTACTTC. Protein: CASSEPVLAGEEQYF.

CDR3 DNA sequence: TGTGCCAGCACTGGGACAGGGGGGGGGTGGGCTGAAGCTTTCTTT. This codes for CASTGTGGGWAEAFF. This chain joins TRBV6-1 and TRBJ1-1; 11 positions match TRBD1. Germline CDR1 and CDR2: MNHNS and SASEGT. Trimming cost V 7 bases and J 6 bases; bases outside gene matches: 10. This CDR3 has 15 residues.

The chain recombines TRBV21-1 with TRBJ1-5; the table calls TRBD1, which could not be checked here. TRBV21-1 is designated a pseudogene. The CDR3 has 19 residues. The CDR3 reads CASSKGGTGGLRSNQPQHF. The CDR3 DNA reads TGTGCCAGCAGCAAAGGGGGGACAGGGGGGCTCCGTAGCAATCAGCCCCAGCATTTT.

This chain uses TRBV2 with TRBJ1-1; 8 bases are shared with TRBD1. CDR3 length equals 17 residues. The germline CDR1 and CDR2 sequences are SNHLY and FYNNEI. V lost 6 bases, J lost 4 bases, and 16 bases stayed unmatched. CDR3: CASRGTARQGLGTEAFF. The CDR3 nucleotides read TGTGCCAGCAGGGGTACAGCGAGACAGGGGTTAGGCACTGAAGCTTTCTTT.

The rearrangement uses TRBV2 and TRBJ2-7, with 9 bases aligning to TRBD1. This CDR3 has 14 amino acids. Germline V CDR1 and CDR2: SNHLY, FYNNEI. The J segment lost 2 bases and the V segment lost 6 bases, leaving 5 bases of the junction unmatched. Here the CDR3 DNA reads TGTGCCAGCAGGACCGGGACAGGGACCTACGAGCAGTACTTC. It is translated as CASRTGTGTYEQYF.

This chain uses TRBV19 with TRBJ1-2, with D perhaps TRBD1 (6 bases). Looked up from germline, CDR1 is LNHDA and CDR2 is SQIVND (reference sequence). V was pared by 5 bases and J by 4 bases, with 14 bases between. The CDR3 has 14 amino acids. The CDR3 DNA reads TGTGCCAGTAGTCCGTATTCGACAGGCTATGGCTACACCTTC. This codes for CASSPYSTGYGYTF.

This chain links TRBV28 with TRBJ1-2, with D possibly TRBD1 on 6 matching bases. V lost 6 bases and J 4 bases, leaving 30 bases between the germline ends. The CDR3 is 19 amino acids. Germline loops: CDR1 MDHEN, CDR2 SYDVKM. As DNA, the CDR3 is TGTGCCAGCAGCGAAATCGCTACTGGGGGGGACAACTTAGGCTATGGCTACACCTTC. This sequence encodes CASSEIATGGDNLGYGYTF.

The rearrangement joins TRBV29-1 to TRBJ1-1; tentatively, D is TRBD1 (5 bases). Germline CDR1 SQVTM, CDR2 ANQGSEA. The V end was cut by 6 bases, the J end by 6 bases, with 11 bases between. CDR3 length: 11 amino acids. CDR3 in DNA: TGCAGCGTGGCATGGGGGGCTGAAGCTTTCTTT. This encodes CSVAWGAEAFF.

The J gene is TRBJ2-1, the V gene TRBV7-3, with 7 nucleotides matching TRBD2. Trimming at V came to 2 bases and at J to 1 base, leaving 2 bases not matched to a gene. Germline V CDR1 and CDR2: SGHTA, FQGTGA. The CDR3 has 15 residues. The CDR3 here is CASSLVGGSYNEQFF. CDR3 bases: TGTGCCAGCAGCTTAGTCGGGGGGTCCTACAATGAGCAGTTCTTC.

V usage is TRBV7-9 and J usage is TRBJ1-1; unclear D gene. The germline V and J ends were trimmed by 8 bases and 1 base, with 11 bases remaining between them. The CDR3 length is 13 residues. Germline V gene data show CDR1 as SEHNR and CDR2 as FQNEAQ (reference sequence). CDR3 sequence (DNA): TGTGCCAGCGGCGGGGTCCAGAACACTGAAGCTTTCTTT. As protein: CASGGVQNTEAFF.

This clone has a single count. This rearrangement joins TRBV5-4 to TRBJ2-1; 8 bases align to TRBD2. Germline V gene data show CDR1 as SGHNT and CDR2 as YYREEE (reference sequence). The junction had 6 bases not matched to a gene; V was cut back by 4 bases and J by 3 bases. The CDR3 totals 15 residues. CDR3 residues: CASSRTGRGYNEQFF. CDR3 coding DNA: TGTGCCAGCAGCCGCACCGGGAGGGGCTACAATGAGCAGTTCTTC. Variable domain in full (rest from reference TRBV5-4 and TRBJ2-1): ETGVTQSPTHLIKTRGQQVTLRCSSQSGHNTVSWYQQALGQGPQFIFQYYREEENGRGNFPPRFSGLQFPNYSSELNVNALELDDSALYLCASSRTGRGYNEQFFGPGTRLTVL.

This clone was seen once. The CDR3 DNA reads TGTGCCATCAGTGAGGAGTCTAGCGGAGAAGATAGGGCAGATACGCAGTATTTT. This encodes CAISEESSGEDRADTQYF. The rearrangement uses TRBV10-3 and TRBJ2-3; 7 bases agree with TRBD2. This CDR3 is built from 18 residues. The junction had 15 bases not matched to a gene; V was cut back by 2 bases and J by 4 bases. Per the germline V gene, CDR1 is ENHRY and CDR2 is SYGVKD.

The chain links TRBV11-2 to TRBJ1-2; a possible D gene is TRBD1 (5 bases). With 3 bases removed from V and 8 bases from J, the gap between germline ends came to 10 bases. Germline CDR1 reads SGHAT; CDR2 reads FQNNGV. The CDR3 consists of 12 residues. The CDR3 bases are TGTGCCAGCAGCTTCGGAGGGGACGGCTACACCTTC. Translation gives CASSFGGDGYTF.

This chain uses TRBV9 with TRBJ2-7, with unresolved D. Germline values: CDR1 SGDLS, CDR2 YYNGEE. This CDR3 spans 14 amino acids. Trimming stripped 0 bases from V and 0 bases from J, with 7 bases between. Here the CDR3 DNA reads TGTGCCAGCAGCGTAGTTCCGAGCTCCTACGAGCAGTACTTC. Protein: CASSVVPSSYEQYF. The variable domain in full, with the rest retrieved from reference TRBV9 and TRBJ2-7, is DSGVTQTPKHLITATGQRVTLRCSPRSGDLSVYWYQQSLDQGLQFLIQYYNGEERAKGNILERFSAQQFPDLHSELNLSSLELGDSALYFCASSVVPSSYEQYFGPGTRLTVT.

The V gene is TRBV27, the J gene TRBJ1-2, with 8 bases matching TRBD1. The CDR3 loop spans 16 amino acids. V shed 0 bases and J 2 bases; nucleotides not matched to a gene: 5. Germline CDR1 reads MNHEY; CDR2 reads SMNVEV (reference sequence). The CDR3 region has the DNA TGTGCCAGCAGTTTATCCCGGACAGGGCTGAACTATGGCTACACCTTC. Translated, it gives CASSLSRTGLNYGYTF.

The chain couples TRBV5-4 to TRBJ1-5; TRBD1 might be the D (5 bases). Deletions cut 2 bases from V and 6 bases from J, with 12 bases between. The CDR3 is 14 amino acids. From germline, CDR1 is SGHNT and CDR2 YYREEE (reference sequence). The DNA of the CDR3 is TGTGCCAGCAGCTTCGGCCAGGGATCTCAGCCCCAGCATTTT. It encodes CASSFGQGSQPQHF.

The rearrangement joins TRBV27 to TRBJ1-5; TRBD1 is a possible D gene (6 bases). The CDR3 loop spans 15 amino acids. The V end lost 5 bases, the J end lost 4 bases, and 15 bases lay between the germline ends. Germline V lookup: CDR1 MNHEY, CDR2 SMNVEV (reference sequence). The CDR3 DNA sequence: TGTGCCAGCAGTCTGACCGGGACACTTAATCAGCCCCAGCATTTT. Amino acid sequence: CASSLTGTLNQPQHF.

The chain joins TRBV5-1 to TRBJ1-1; maybe TRBD1 (6 bases). This CDR3 is built from 13 residues. V lost 6 bases, J lost 7 bases, and 16 bases lay in between. Germline CDR1 is SGHRS and CDR2 is YFSETQ. CDR3: CASKFRSGDEAFF. In nucleotides, the CDR3 is TGCGCCAGCAAGTTTCGGTCAGGGGATGAAGCTTTCTTT. The whole variable domain, filled in from reference TRBV5-1 and TRBJ1-1, reads KAGVTQTPRYLIKTRGQQVTLSCSPISGHRSVSWYQQTPGQGLQFLFEYFSETQRNKGNFPGRFSGRQFSNSRSEMNVSTLELGDSALYLCASKFRSGDEAFFGQGTRLTVV.

The rearrangement links TRBV19 to TRBJ2-7; D is unresolved. CDR1 and CDR2 from the germline V gene are LNHDA and SQIVND (reference sequence). With 4 bases removed from V and 3 bases from J, the gap between germline ends came to 7 bases. This CDR3 contains 12 residues. CDR3 bases: TGTGCCAGTAGTAACTTTGGCTACGAGCAGTACTTC. This sequence encodes CASSNFGYEQYF. Full variable domain (missing parts from reference TRBV19 and TRBJ2-7): DGGITQSPKYLFRKEGQNVTLSCEQNLNHDAMYWYRQDPGQGLRLIYYSQIVNDFQKGDIAEGYSVSREKKESFPLTVTSAQKNPTAFYLCASSNFGYEQYFGPGTRLTVT.

The J gene is TRBJ2-5, the V gene TRBV7-9, with TRBD1 matching 9 bases. V trimming: 4 bases; J trimming: 1 base; junction bases outside the gene matches: 4. From germline, CDR1 is SEHNR and CDR2 FQNEAQ (reference sequence). This CDR3 contains 15 residues. The CDR3 DNA follows: TGTGCCAGCAGCTGGGACAGGGCCCTCCAAGAGACCCAGTACTTC. Translated: CASSWDRALQETQYF.

The chain is built from TRBV5-8 and TRBJ1-1; D unresolved. V dropped 2 bases and J dropped 3 bases, with 8 bases sitting between them. Germline V lookup: CDR1 SGHTS, CDR2 YDEGEE. The CDR3 contains 13 residues. The CDR3 bases are TGTGCCAGCAGCTTACAGCTGGACACTGAAGCTTTCTTT. Encoded protein: CASSLQLDTEAFF. Complete variable domain (other parts from reference TRBV5-8 and TRBJ1-1): EAGVTQSPTHLIKTRGQQATLRCSPISGHTSVYWYQQALGLGLQFLLWYDEGEERNRGNFPPRFSGRQFPNYSSELNVNALELEDSALYLCASSLQLDTEAFFGQGTRLTVV.

This chain joins TRBV7-9 and TRBJ2-5; D is possibly TRBD2 (6 bases). This CDR3 is built from 13 residues. V was cut by 2 bases and J by 7 bases, with 11 bases left in between. Germline V gene lookup returns CDR1 SEHNR and CDR2 FQNEAQ (reference sequence). The CDR3 DNA follows: TGTGCCAGCAGCTTACAGTCCGGGGGGACCCAGTACTTC. It encodes CASSLQSGGTQYF.